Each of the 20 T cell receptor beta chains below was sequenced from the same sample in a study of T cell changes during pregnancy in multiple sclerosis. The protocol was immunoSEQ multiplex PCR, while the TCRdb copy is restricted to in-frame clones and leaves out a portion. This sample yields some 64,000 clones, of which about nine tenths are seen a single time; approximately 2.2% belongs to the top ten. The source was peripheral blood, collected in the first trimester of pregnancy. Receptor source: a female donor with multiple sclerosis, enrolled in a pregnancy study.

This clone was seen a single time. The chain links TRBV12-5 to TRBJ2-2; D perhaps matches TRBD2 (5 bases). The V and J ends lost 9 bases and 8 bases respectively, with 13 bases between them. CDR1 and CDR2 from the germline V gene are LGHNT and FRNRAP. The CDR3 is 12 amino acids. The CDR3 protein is CASSQDFGELFF. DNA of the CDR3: TGTGCTAGCTCTCAGGACTTTGGGGAGCTGTTTTTT.

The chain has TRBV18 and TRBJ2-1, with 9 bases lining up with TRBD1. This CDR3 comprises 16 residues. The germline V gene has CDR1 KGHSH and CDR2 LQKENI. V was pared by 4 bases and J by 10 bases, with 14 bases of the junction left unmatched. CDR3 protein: CASSQPGTGPSGEQFF. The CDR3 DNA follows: TGTGCCAGCTCACAACCCGGGACAGGGCCCTCGGGGGAGCAGTTCTTC.

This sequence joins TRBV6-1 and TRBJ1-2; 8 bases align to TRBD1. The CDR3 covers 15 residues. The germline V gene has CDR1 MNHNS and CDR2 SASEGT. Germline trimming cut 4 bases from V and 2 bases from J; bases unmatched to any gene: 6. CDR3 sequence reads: CASSGPGQENYGYTF. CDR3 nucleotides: TGTGCCAGCAGTGGGCCGGGACAGGAAAACTATGGCTACACCTTC.

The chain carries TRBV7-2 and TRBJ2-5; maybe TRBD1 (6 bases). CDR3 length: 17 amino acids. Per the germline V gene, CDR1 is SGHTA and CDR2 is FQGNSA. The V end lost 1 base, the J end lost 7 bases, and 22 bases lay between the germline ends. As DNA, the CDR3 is TGTGCCAGCAGCTTAGTCGGGCTAGCATCTAGAGGGGGGACCCAGTACTTC. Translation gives CASSLVGLASRGGTQYF.

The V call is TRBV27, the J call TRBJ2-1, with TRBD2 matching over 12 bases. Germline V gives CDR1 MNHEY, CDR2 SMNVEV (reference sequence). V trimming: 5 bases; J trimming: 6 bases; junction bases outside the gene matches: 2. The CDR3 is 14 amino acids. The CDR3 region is CASSRLAGANEQFF. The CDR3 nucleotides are TGTGCCAGCAGTAGACTAGCGGGAGCCAATGAGCAGTTCTTC.

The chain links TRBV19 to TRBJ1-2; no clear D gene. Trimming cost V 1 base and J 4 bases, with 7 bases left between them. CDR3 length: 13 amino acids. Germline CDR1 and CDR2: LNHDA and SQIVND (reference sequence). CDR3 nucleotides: TGTGCCAGTAGTATAGGTCGGGGCTATGGCTACACCTTC. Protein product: CASSIGRGYGYTF.

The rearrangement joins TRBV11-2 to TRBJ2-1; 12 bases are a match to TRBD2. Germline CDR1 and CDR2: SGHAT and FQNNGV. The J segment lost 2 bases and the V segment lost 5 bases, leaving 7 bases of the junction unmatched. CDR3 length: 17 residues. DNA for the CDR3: TGTGCCAGCAGCGATACACTAGCGGGAGGCCCCTACAATGAGCAGTTCTTC. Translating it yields CASSDTLAGGPYNEQFF.

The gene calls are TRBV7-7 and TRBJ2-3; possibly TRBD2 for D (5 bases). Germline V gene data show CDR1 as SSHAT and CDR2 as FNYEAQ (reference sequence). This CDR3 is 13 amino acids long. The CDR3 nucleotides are TGTGCTAGCGCTCGGGTCTCCACAGATACGCAGTATTTT. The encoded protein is CASARVSTDTQYF.

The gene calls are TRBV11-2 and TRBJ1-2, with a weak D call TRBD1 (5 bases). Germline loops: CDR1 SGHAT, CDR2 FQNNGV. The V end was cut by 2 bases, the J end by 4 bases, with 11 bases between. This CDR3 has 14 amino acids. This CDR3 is CASSLFGGLYGYTF. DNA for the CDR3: TGTGCCAGCAGCTTATTCGGGGGACTCTATGGCTACACCTTC.

The CDR3 DNA reads as TGTGCCAGCTCACCCCAAAGCAACACTGAAGCTTTCTTT. Its translation is CASSPQSNTEAFF. V gene TRBV18 combines with J gene TRBJ1-1; D uncertain. Trimming shortened V by 3 bases and J by 2 bases, and 7 bases separated the two germline ends. Germline V gene sequence: CDR1 KGHSH, CDR2 LQKENI. The CDR3 consists of 13 residues. The variable domain in full, with the rest retrieved from reference TRBV18 and TRBJ1-1, is NAGVMQNPRHLVRRRGQEARLRCSPMKGHSHVYWYRQLPEEGLKFMVYLQKENIIDESGMPKERFSAEFPKEGPSILRIQQVVRGDSAAYFCASSPQSNTEAFFGQGTRLTVV.

The CDR3 sequence is CASTYGTGYRYGYTF. The CDR3 coding sequence is TGTGCCAGCACTTACGGGACAGGGTATCGCTATGGCTACACCTTC. V and J are TRBV28 and TRBJ1-2; 9 bases match TRBD1. This CDR3 is 15 amino acids long. CDR1 and CDR2 from the germline V gene are MDHEN and SYDVKM. J lost 4 bases, V lost 7 bases, and 10 bases had no gene match.

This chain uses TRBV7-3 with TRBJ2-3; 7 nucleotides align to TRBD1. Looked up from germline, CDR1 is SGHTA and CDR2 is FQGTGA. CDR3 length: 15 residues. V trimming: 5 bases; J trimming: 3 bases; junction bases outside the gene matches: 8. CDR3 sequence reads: CASSPVGGQTDTQYF. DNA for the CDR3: TGTGCCAGCAGCCCGGTTGGGGGACAGACAGATACGCAGTATTTT. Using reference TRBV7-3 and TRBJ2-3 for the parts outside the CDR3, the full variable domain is GAGVSQTPSNKVTEKGKYVELRCDPISGHTALYWYRQSLGQGPEFLIYFQGTGAADDSGLPNDRFFAVRPEGSVSTLKIQRTERGDSAVYLCASSPVGGQTDTQYFGPGTRLTVL.

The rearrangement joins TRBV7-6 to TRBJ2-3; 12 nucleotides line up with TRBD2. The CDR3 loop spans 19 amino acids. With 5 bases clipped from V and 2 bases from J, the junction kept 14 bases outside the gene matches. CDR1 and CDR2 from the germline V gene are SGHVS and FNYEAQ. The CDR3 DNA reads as TGTGCCAGCAGCCCCTTAACAAGGACTAGCGGGATCACCACAGATACGCAGTATTTT. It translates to CASSPLTRTSGITTDTQYF. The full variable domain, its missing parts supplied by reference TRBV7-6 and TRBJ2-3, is GAGVSQSPRYKVTKRGQDVALRCDPISGHVSLYWYRQALGQGPEFLTYFNYEAQQDKSGLPNDRFSAERPEGSISTLTIQRTEQRDSAMYRCASSPLTRTSGITTDTQYFGPGTRLTVL.

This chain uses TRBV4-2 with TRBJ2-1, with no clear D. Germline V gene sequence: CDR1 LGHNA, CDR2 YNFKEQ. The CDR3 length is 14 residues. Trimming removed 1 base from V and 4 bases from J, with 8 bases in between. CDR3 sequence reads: CASSQGAEYNEQFF. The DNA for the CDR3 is TGTGCCAGCAGCCAAGGGGCTGAGTACAATGAGCAGTTCTTC.

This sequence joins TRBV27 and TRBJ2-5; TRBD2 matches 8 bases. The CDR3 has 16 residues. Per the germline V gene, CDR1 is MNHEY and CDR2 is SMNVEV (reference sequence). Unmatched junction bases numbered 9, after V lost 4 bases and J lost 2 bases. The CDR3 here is CASSSLGASGQETQYF. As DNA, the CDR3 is TGTGCCAGCAGTTCCCTCGGGGCTAGCGGGCAAGAGACCCAGTACTTC.

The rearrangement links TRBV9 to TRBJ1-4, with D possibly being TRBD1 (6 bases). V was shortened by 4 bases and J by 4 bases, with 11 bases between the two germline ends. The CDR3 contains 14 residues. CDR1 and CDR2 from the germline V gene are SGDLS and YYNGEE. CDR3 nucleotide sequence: TGTGCCAGCAGCCCCGGACAGAGTAATGAAAAACTGTTTTTT. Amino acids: CASSPGQSNEKLFF.

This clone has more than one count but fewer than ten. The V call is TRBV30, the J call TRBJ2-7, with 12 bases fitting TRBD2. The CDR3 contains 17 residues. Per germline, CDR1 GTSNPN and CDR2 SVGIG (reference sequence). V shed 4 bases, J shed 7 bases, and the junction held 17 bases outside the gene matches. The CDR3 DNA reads TGTGCCTGGACCCTACCCGGACTAGCGGGAAGGGATTTGGAGCAGTACTTC. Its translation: CAWTLPGLAGRDLEQYF.

Here the CDR3 DNA reads TGTGCCAGTAGTATCCAGGGGAGGGGAGTCTATGGCTACACCTTC. This translates into CASSIQGRGVYGYTF. The V call is TRBV19, the J call TRBJ1-2; TRBD1 is a possible D gene (6 bases). The CDR3 spans 15 residues. V lost 3 bases and J 4 bases, leaving 15 bases between the germline ends. Germline-derived CDR1 and CDR2 are LNHDA and SQIVND (reference sequence).

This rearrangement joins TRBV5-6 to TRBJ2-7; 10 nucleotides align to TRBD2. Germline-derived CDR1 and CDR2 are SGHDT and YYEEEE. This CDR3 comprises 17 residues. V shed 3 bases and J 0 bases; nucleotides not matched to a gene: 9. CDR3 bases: TGTGCCAGCAGCTCCCGCACTAGCGGGGTAAGCTCCTACGAGCAGTACTTC. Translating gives CASSSRTSGVSSYEQYF.

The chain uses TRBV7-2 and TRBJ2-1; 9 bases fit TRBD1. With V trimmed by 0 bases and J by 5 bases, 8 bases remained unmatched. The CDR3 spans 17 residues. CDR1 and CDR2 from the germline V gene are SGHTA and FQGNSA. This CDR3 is CASSLASRDRVDNEQFF. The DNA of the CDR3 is TGTGCCAGCAGCTTAGCGTCCCGGGACAGGGTCGACAATGAGCAGTTCTTC.